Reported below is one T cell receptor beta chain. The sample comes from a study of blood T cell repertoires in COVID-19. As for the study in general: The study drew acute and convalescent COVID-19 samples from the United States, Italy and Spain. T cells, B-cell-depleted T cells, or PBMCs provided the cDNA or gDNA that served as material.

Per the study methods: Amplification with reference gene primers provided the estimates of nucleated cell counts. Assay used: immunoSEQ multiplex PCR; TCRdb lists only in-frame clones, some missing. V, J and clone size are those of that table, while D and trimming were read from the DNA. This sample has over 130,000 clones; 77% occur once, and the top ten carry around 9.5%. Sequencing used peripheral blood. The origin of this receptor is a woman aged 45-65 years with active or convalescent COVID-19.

The CDR3, as DNA: TGTGCCACTCCAGACAGGGGGGCTGGAAACACCATATATTTT. Residues: CATPDRGAGNTIYF. The chain employs TRBV6-5 and TRBJ1-3, with 9 bases that match TRBD1. Trimming took 10 bases from V and 2 from J; bases not matched to a gene: 6. The CDR3 spans 14 residues. CDR1 is MNHEY and CDR2 is SVGAGI in the germline V gene.